The next 5 T cell receptor beta chains were all read from a single sample in a study of T-cell reconstitution after alpha-beta-depleted transplantation in children. Library preparation (for TCRbeta) was performed with unique molecular identifiers. TCRdb re-called the PCR reads with MiXCR, one entry per CDR3 protein. The sample has 300,000 to 400,000 distinct CDR3 sequences, about an eighth seen once. The starting material was PBMCs, obtained from the stem cell graft. The receptors originated from a human donor who donated a stem cell graft to a child with Fanconi anemia.

This clonotype was recorded a few times. The rearrangement links TRBV29-1 to TRBJ2-2; 8 bases agree with TRBD1. In germline, CDR1 is SQVTM, CDR2 ANQGSEA. V gave up 6 bases and J gave up 1 base; unmatched junction bases: 7. The CDR3 covers 15 residues. This CDR3 is CSVRQGSRNTGELFF. The CDR3 bases are TGCAGCGTACGACAGGGGAGTAGGAACACCGGGGAGCTGTTTTTT.

This rearrangement joins TRBV7-9 to TRBJ2-5, with TRBD1 as a possible D gene (5 bases). The CDR3 loop spans 14 amino acids. From germline, CDR1 is SEHNR and CDR2 FQNEAQ (reference sequence). V lost 3 bases and J 2 bases, leaving 10 bases between the germline ends. The CDR3 sequence: CASSFRGEQETQYF. For the CDR3, the DNA is TGTGCCAGCAGCTTTAGGGGCGAGCAAGAGACCCAGTACTTC.

This clonotype was counted ten times or more. J is TRBJ2-3 and V is TRBV15, with a possible D match to TRBD1 (6 bases). V was cut by 0 bases and J by 2 bases, with 9 bases left in between. The CDR3 has 15 residues. CDR1 and CDR2 (germline): LNHNV, YYDKDF (reference sequence). This chain's CDR3 is CATSREQGYTDTQYF. For the CDR3, the DNA is TGTGCCACCAGCAGAGAACAGGGATACACAGATACGCAGTATTTT.

The rearrangement links TRBV12-3 or TRBV12-4 to TRBJ1-5; D remains ambiguous. The CDR3 is 12 amino acids. V lost 5 bases and J lost 11, with 13 bases in between. CDR3 residues: CASSTSFTAQHF. CDR3 bases: TGTGCCAGCAGTACCAGTTTTACGGCCCAGCATTTT.

This clonotype occurred many times. V and J are TRBV5-1 and TRBJ1-1; D unresolved. Germline V lookup: CDR1 SGHRS, CDR2 YFSETQ. The germline V and J ends were trimmed by 2 bases and 1 base, with 9 bases remaining between them. CDR3 length: 14 amino acids. The DNA of the CDR3 is TGCGCCAGCAGCTTATCAGCTGAGAACACTGAAGCTTTCTTT. It specifies CASSLSAENTEAFF.